Following are 23 T cell receptor beta chains from one sample sequenced in a study of shared clonotypes between healthy human individuals (dated by TCRdb to about 2020). The library was made by the immunoSEQ multiplex PCR assay. TCRdb holds this immuneACCESS table with in-frame rearrangements only. Some clones are missing; in checked studies, unresolved V genes explain under half, and the rest has no known cause. The sample table shows 1.5 million to 2.5 million clones, and about 95% are seen once. Together, the top ten hold 0.95% to 1.5% of the sample. CD8 naive samples consisted of CD45RO-negative cells that were positively selected for CCR7, yielding a CD45RA+CCR7+ population without TemRA cells. The sequenced sample consisted of naive CD8+ T cells sorted from blood. According to the study, the label for this sample's cell subset or site signals: CD45RA+CCR7+. The source of these receptors is a man younger than 35 in good health.

The chain uses TRBV28 and TRBJ1-2; 7 nucleotides line up with TRBD1. Germline CDR1 reads MDHEN; CDR2 reads SYDVKM. Losses at the gene ends were 5 bases for V and 3 bases for J; bases not matched to a gene: 15. The CDR3 is 17 amino acids. The DNA of the CDR3 is TGTGCCAGCAGTCCACCCAGGGGGACAGAGTTTGACTATGGCTACACCTTC. Amino acids: CASSPPRGTEFDYGYTF.

The chain employs TRBV4-3 and TRBJ2-7; perhaps D is TRBD1 or TRBD2 (6 bases each). Looked up from germline, CDR1 is LGHNA and CDR2 is YSLEER. With 1 base removed from V and 0 bases from J, the gap between germline ends came to 16 bases. The CDR3 contains 17 residues. CDR3 in DNA: TGCGCCAGCAGCCAAGGAATCTCCCCGGGGGCCTCCTACGAGCAGTACTTC. It is translated as CASSQGISPGASYEQYF.

The rearrangement uses TRBV10-1 and TRBJ1-6; D is uncertain. CDR1 and CDR2 from the germline V gene are WNHNN and SYGVQD (reference sequence). This CDR3 comprises 15 residues. V was trimmed by 0 bases and J by 7 bases, leaving 10 bases between them. CDR3 sequence reads: CASSESRGENSPLHF. The CDR3, as DNA: TGCGCCAGCAGTGAGTCCCGGGGAGAGAATTCACCCCTCCACTTT.

The chain recombines TRBV5-6 with TRBJ2-7, with 8 positions matching TRBD2. The CDR3 is made up of 14 amino acids. Looked up from germline, CDR1 is SGHDT and CDR2 is YYEEEE. J was trimmed by 7 bases and V by 0 bases; bases with no gene match: 6. The CDR3 spells CASSLGGLVDEQYF. In DNA, the CDR3 is TGTGCCAGCAGCTTGGGGGGACTAGTTGATGAGCAGTACTTC.

The rearrangement joins TRBV19 to TRBJ1-4; unclear D gene. This CDR3 contains 17 residues. Trimming took 5 bases from V and 0 from J, leaving 16 bases between them. Germline V gives CDR1 LNHDA, CDR2 SQIVND (reference sequence). CDR3: CASSSLPMSATNEKLFF. CDR3 DNA: TGTGCCAGTAGTTCCCTACCTATGTCTGCAACTAATGAAAAACTGTTTTTT. Looking up the rest from reference TRBV19 and TRBJ1-4 gives the full variable domain: DGGITQSPKYLFRKEGQNVTLSCEQNLNHDAMYWYRQDPGQGLRLIYYSQIVNDFQKGDIAEGYSVSREKKESFPLTVTSAQKNPTAFYLCASSSLPMSATNEKLFFGSGTQLSVL.

The genes are TRBV11-2 and TRBJ2-7; 11 nucleotides line up with TRBD2. CDR1 SGHAT and CDR2 FQNNGV come from the germline V gene. Losses at the gene ends were 5 bases for V and 7 bases for J; bases not matched to a gene: 10. This CDR3 has 15 amino acids. CDR3 nucleotides: TGTGCCAGCAGCGCATTAGCGGGAGGGCCCAGGGAGCAGTACTTC. This translates into CASSALAGGPREQYF.

The gene calls are TRBV9 and TRBJ2-3; 7 positions agree with TRBD2. This CDR3 has 18 residues. Germline trimming cut 0 bases from V and 0 bases from J; bases unmatched to any gene: 10. The germline V gene has CDR1 SGDLS and CDR2 YYNGEE. CDR3 sequence: CASSVDRLAETSTDTQYF. The CDR3, as DNA: TGTGCCAGCAGCGTAGATCGGCTAGCGGAAACTAGCACAGATACGCAGTATTTT.

The genes are TRBV5-1 and TRBJ2-3; D gene ambiguous. Trimming removed 4 bases at V and 0 bases at J, with 6 bases between. This CDR3 is built from 13 residues. Germline V CDR1 and CDR2: SGHRS, YFSETQ. In nucleotides, the CDR3 is TGCGCCAGCAGCGATTTGAGCACAGATACGCAGTATTTT. Translating it yields CASSDLSTDTQYF.

This CDR3 reads CASSTSAGGLYEQYF. CDR3 sequence (DNA): TGTGCCAGCAGCACCTCGGCAGGGGGATTATACGAGCAGTACTTC. The genes are TRBV7-9 and TRBJ2-7; TRBD1 matches 7 bases. Trimming removed 5 bases from V and 4 bases from J; junction bases left unmatched: 11. Per germline, CDR1 SEHNR and CDR2 FQNEAQ (reference sequence). The CDR3 has 15 residues. The whole variable domain, filled in from reference TRBV7-9 and TRBJ2-7, reads DTGVSQNPRHKITKRGQNVTFRCDPISEHNRLYWYRQTLGQGPEFLTYFQNEAQLEKSRLLSDRFSAERPKGSFSTLEIQRTEQGDSAMYLCASSTSAGGLYEQYFGPGTRLTVT.

The rearrangement uses TRBV6-1 and TRBJ2-1; D remains unclear. The CDR3 totals 14 residues. Germline V gives CDR1 MNHNS, CDR2 SASEGT. Deletions cut 3 bases from V and 6 bases from J, with 12 bases between. The CDR3 DNA reads as TGTGCCAGCAGTGACATCATCAGATCCAATGAGCAGTTCTTC. Translating it yields CASSDIIRSNEQFF.

Only a few counts were recorded for this clone. DNA for the CDR3: TGCGCCAGCAGCCAAGGACTAGCGGTTACCTACGAGCAGTACTTC. This codes for CASSQGLAVTYEQYF. The rearrangement joins TRBV4-1 to TRBJ2-7, with 9 bases matching TRBD2. The CDR3 covers 15 residues. After removal of 1 base from V and 2 bases from J, the junction contained 3 bases not matched to a gene. Germline values: CDR1 MGHRA, CDR2 YSYEKL.

The chain carries TRBV25-1 and TRBJ2-2; no clear D. Trimming cost V 4 bases and J 5 bases, with 17 bases left between them. The germline CDR1 and CDR2 sequences are MGHDK and SYGVNS. The CDR3 sequence is 16 residues long. Here the CDR3 DNA reads TGTGCCAGCAGTGCTGGTGGACCCCTGCGGACCGGGGAGCTGTTTTTT. Encoded protein: CASSAGGPLRTGELFF.

This clone has a single count. V and J are TRBV28 and TRBJ1-5; D may be TRBD1 (6 bases). The CDR3 is made up of 11 amino acids. Germline V gives CDR1 MDHEN, CDR2 SYDVKM. V was pared by 6 bases and J by 15 bases, with 15 bases between. CDR3 sequence: CASRKVGALHF. The CDR3 DNA reads as TGTGCCAGCAGAAAGGTGGGGGCCCTGCATTTT.

V usage is TRBV30 and J usage is TRBJ1-4, with 9 nucleotides matching TRBD1. Unmatched junction bases numbered 3, after V lost 5 bases and J lost 5 bases. The CDR3 covers 13 residues. CDR1 GTSNPN and CDR2 SVGIG come from the germline V gene (reference sequence). DNA for the CDR3: TGTGCCTGGGCCGGGACAGGGAATGAAAAACTGTTTTTT. Encoded protein: CAWAGTGNEKLFF.

V is TRBV6-4 and J is TRBJ2-1; tentatively, D is TRBD2 (6 bases). From germline, CDR1 is MRHNA and CDR2 SNTAGT. V lost 4 bases, J lost 8 bases, and 12 bases lay in between. CDR3 length: 13 residues. CDR3 amino acids: CASSAGGPDEQFF. CDR3 DNA sequence: TGTGCCAGCAGTGCCGGAGGGCCCGATGAGCAGTTCTTC.

J is TRBJ2-5 and V is TRBV27; 9 bases agree with TRBD2. CDR3 length: 15 residues. Germline V CDR1 and CDR2: MNHEY, SMNVEV (reference sequence). After removal of 4 bases from V and 2 bases from J, the junction contained 5 bases not matched to a gene. Here the CDR3 reads CASSYGAGGQETQYF. The DNA of the CDR3 is TGTGCCAGCAGTTATGGAGCGGGGGGTCAAGAGACCCAGTACTTC.

This clone was counted once. The chain combines TRBV2 with TRBJ2-1, with TRBD2 matching over 11 bases. J gave up 10 bases and V 7 bases, and 3 bases lay outside the gene matches. The CDR3 consists of 12 residues. Looked up from germline, CDR1 is SNHLY and CDR2 is FYNNEI. The CDR3, as DNA: TGTGCCAGCAATCCTAGCGGGGGGGAGCAGTTCTTC. Protein product: CASNPSGGEQFF.

The chain links TRBV7-9 to TRBJ2-2; perhaps TRBD2 as D (5 bases). Germline lookup yields CDR1 SEHNR and CDR2 FQNEAQ (reference sequence). V lost 6 bases and J 7 bases, leaving 15 bases between the germline ends. The CDR3 is 14 residues long. The CDR3 loop is CASRLAGVLGELFF. Written as DNA, the CDR3 is TGTGCCAGCAGGCTGGCGGGCGTGCTCGGGGAGCTGTTTTTT. Drawing the rest from reference TRBV7-9 and TRBJ2-2, the complete variable domain is DTGVSQNPRHKITKRGQNVTFRCDPISEHNRLYWYRQTLGQGPEFLTYFQNEAQLEKSRLLSDRFSAERPKGSFSTLEIQRTEQGDSAMYLCASRLAGVLGELFFGEGSRLTVL.

This sequence joins TRBV28 and TRBJ2-7; 8 bases agree with TRBD1. This CDR3 comprises 15 residues. Germline V gene sequence: CDR1 MDHEN, CDR2 SYDVKM. V was clipped by 5 bases and J by 0 bases; unmatched bases: 6. The CDR3, as DNA: TGTGCCAGCAGTGTGACAGGGGCTTACTCCTACGAGCAGTACTTC. Protein sequence: CASSVTGAYSYEQYF.

The chain joins TRBV7-9 to TRBJ2-7, with no clear D. Germline values: CDR1 SEHNR, CDR2 FQNEAQ (reference sequence). The V end lost 7 bases, the J end lost 3 bases, and 13 bases lay between the germline ends. This CDR3 is 13 amino acids long. In DNA, the CDR3 is TGTGCCAGCAACCGGGCCCTAGACTACGAGCAGTACTTC. Amino acids: CASNRALDYEQYF.

The chain joins TRBV4-1 to TRBJ2-1; D is ambiguous. In germline, CDR1 is MGHRA, CDR2 YSYEKL. V was clipped by 5 bases and J by 2 bases, with 16 bases between them. The CDR3 length is 16 residues. CDR3 region: CASSSLTGEAYNEQFF. The CDR3, as DNA: TGCGCCAGCAGCTCCCTAACCGGAGAGGCCTACAATGAGCAGTTCTTC.

The CDR3 loop reads CAISDMDGYTF. In DNA, the CDR3 is TGTGCCATCAGTGACATGGATGGCTACACCTTC. The rearrangement uses TRBV10-3 and TRBJ1-2; D unclear. V shed 3 bases and J shed 6 bases, with 5 bases lying between them. The CDR3 runs 11 residues. Looked up from germline, CDR1 is ENHRY and CDR2 is SYGVKD.

In its sample, this clone was seen once. This rearrangement joins TRBV7-6 to TRBJ2-7, with D maybe TRBD1 (6 bases). The CDR3 loop spans 15 amino acids. Trimming cost V 5 bases and J 1 base, with 15 bases left between them. Germline loops: CDR1 SGHVS, CDR2 FNYEAQ. CDR3 in DNA: TGTGCCAGCAGCCTCTCCGCAGGGGCGTCCTACGAGCAGTACTTC. This sequence encodes CASSLSAGASYEQYF.